This paragraph reports one TCR beta chain. In this sample, this clonotype turned up many times. This receptor's antigen is unknown. It has no much larger one-base neighbor in the sample; base qualities were not kept. The entry originates in a study of human T cells and chemical hapten exposure (dated by TCRdb to the early 2020s). Study-wide context: Libraries were combined into a pool for sequencing, and differences in TCR yield between samples came mainly from small differences in library volumes within the pool. For every blood RNA sample, sequencing covered both the TCR alpha and TCR beta chains. In alopecia patients, the study followed how the peripheral blood TCR repertoire changed in vivo over primary and secondary sensitization to diphenylcyclopropenone (DPC), a hapten.

Results the study describes overall, beyond this receptor: After repeated subsampling, changes were observed in the strength of the expansion versus patch-test correlation and in the threshold at which the correlation became significant. DPC sensitization did not change the number of TCRs with a frequency above 1 in 1000, and there was no evidence of changes in global repertoire structure.

Library construction relied on RACE. These reads were obtained on a NextSeq 500. Library preparation attached unique molecular identifiers to individual cDNA molecules for quantitative, reproducible TCR counting. The original methods were these. A median of about 100,000 TCRs per sample was observed, with a range of about 23,224 to 700,000. The Decombinator software suite was used to annotate the V, J and CDR3 of the TCR reads. For the PS versus PT1 abundance plots, all samples were subsampled to the same number of TCRs (28,000). TCRs were defined as expanded if absent before sensitization and observed at least eight times at the 2-week time point. The public sequencing data were trimmed at Q25 with fastp and processed into clonotypes with MiXCR by TCRdb, which kept only in-frame beta chains. Each entry merges the rows of one CDR3 protein and shows their most common DNA and genes. The V and J calls, along with clone size, are taken from TCRdb and not from the paper's own processing. The sample table shows 60,000 to 80,000 distinct CDR3 sequences, and about 5.7% are seen once. Just under 3.5% of the sample belongs to the ten largest clones.

Reading the label with the study, this specimen's time point is: healthy volunteer bleed at 6 weeks. Total RNA was isolated from unfractionated whole blood collected in Tempus Blood RNA tubes. As TCR sequencing controls, a few healthy volunteers were used, with blood taken at day 0, 2 weeks and 6 weeks. The CDR3 numbers 15 residues from cysteine through phenylalanine. Just the 45-base CDR3 DNA is kept, in frame starting at base 1. The germline V gene sets CDR1 to ENHRY and CDR2 to SYGVKD. V gives up 0 bases and J gives up 2 bases, and the segment between their germline ends measures 11 bases. The chain employs TRBV10-3 and TRBJ2-7, with a tentative D gene TRBD2 over 6 matching bases. The clonotype comes from a female donor in good health. Some clones in this sample may be carry-over from other donors' samples. Sample: whole blood. The CDR3 loop reads CAISESGLTTYEQYF. Read as DNA, the sequence is TGTGCCATCAGTGAGTCGGGACTGACGACCTACGAGCAGTACTTC.